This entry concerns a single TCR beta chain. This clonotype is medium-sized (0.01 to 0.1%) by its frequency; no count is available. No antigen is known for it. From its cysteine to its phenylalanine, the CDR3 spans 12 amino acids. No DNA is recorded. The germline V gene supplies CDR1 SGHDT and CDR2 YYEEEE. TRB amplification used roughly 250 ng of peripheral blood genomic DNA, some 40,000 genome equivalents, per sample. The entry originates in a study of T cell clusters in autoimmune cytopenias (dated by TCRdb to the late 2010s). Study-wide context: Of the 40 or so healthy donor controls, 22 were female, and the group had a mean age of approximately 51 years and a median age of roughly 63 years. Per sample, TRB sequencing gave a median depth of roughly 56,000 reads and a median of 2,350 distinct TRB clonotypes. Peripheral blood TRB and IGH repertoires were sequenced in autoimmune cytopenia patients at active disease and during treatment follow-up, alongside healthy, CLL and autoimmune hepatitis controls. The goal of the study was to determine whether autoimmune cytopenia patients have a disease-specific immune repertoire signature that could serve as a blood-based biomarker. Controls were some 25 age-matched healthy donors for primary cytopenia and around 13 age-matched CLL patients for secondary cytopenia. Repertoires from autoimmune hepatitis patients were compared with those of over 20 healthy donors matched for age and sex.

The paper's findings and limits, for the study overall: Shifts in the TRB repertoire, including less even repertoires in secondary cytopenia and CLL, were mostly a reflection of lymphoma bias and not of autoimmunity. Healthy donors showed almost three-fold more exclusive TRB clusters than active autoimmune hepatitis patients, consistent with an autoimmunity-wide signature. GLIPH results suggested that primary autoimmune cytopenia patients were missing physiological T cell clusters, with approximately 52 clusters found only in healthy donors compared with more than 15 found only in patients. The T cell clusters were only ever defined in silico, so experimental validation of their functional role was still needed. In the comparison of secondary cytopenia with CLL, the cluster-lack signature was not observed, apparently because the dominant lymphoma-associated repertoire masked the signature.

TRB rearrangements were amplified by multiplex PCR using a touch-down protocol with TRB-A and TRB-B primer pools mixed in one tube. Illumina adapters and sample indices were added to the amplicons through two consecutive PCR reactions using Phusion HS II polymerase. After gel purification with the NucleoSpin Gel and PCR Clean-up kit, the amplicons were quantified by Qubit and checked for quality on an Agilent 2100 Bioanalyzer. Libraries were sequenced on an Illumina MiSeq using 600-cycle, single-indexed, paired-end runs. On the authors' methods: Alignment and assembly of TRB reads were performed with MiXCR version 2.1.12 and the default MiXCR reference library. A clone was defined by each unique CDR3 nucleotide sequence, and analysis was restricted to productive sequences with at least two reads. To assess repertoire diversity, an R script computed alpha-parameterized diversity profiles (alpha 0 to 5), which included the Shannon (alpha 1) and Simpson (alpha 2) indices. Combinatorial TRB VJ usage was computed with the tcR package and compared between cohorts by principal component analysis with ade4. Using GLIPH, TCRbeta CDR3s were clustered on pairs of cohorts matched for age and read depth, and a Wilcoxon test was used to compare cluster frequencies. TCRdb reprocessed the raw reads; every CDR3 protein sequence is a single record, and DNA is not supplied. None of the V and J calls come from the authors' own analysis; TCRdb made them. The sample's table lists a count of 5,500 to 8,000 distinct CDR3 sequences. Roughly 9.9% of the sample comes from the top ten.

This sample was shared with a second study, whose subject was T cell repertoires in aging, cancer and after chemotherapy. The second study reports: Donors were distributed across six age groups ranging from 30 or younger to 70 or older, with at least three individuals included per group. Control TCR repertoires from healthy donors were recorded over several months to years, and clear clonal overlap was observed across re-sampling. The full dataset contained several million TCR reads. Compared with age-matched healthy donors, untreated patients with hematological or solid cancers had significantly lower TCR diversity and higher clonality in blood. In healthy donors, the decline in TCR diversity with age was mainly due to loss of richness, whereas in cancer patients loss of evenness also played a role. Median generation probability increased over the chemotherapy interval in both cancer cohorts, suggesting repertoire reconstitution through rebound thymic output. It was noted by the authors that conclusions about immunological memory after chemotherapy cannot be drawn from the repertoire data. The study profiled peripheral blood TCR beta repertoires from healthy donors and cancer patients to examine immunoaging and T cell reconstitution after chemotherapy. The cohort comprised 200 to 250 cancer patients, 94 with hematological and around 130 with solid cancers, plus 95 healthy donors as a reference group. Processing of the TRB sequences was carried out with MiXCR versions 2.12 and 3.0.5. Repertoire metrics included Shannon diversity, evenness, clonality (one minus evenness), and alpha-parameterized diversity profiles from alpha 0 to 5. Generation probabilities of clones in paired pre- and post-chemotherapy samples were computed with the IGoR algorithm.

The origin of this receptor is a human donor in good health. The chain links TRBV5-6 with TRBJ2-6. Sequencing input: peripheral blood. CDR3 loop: CASSFGANVLTF.